The 15 T cell receptor beta chains below all came from one sample that was sequenced in a study of T cell responses to AZD1222 COVID-19 vaccine. TCRdb's copy holds only in-frame clones and misses some; the assay was immunoSEQ multiplex PCR. Of more than 110,000 clones listed, around 93% are singletons. The sequences come from peripheral blood, collected 28 days after the second AZD1222 dose. The receptors come from an adult who received the AZD1222 COVID-19 vaccine.

The chain employs TRBV5-1 and TRBJ2-5, with D perhaps TRBD1 or TRBD2 (6 bases each). This CDR3 has 15 amino acids. V was cut by 4 bases and J by 5 bases, with 18 bases left in between. Germline V lookup: CDR1 SGHRS, CDR2 YFSETQ. CDR3 in DNA: TGCGCCAGCAGCCCCAAGGGACATCGGGAGGAGACCCAGTACTTC. This sequence encodes CASSPKGHREETQYF. The full variable domain, with the rest looked up from reference TRBV5-1 and TRBJ2-5, is KAGVTQTPRYLIKTRGQQVTLSCSPISGHRSVSWYQQTPGQGLQFLFEYFSETQRNKGNFPGRFSGRQFSNSRSEMNVSTLELGDSALYLCASSPKGHREETQYFGPGTRLLVL.

The genes are TRBV7-2 and TRBJ1-1; D gene unclear. The CDR3 is made up of 13 amino acids. Germline values: CDR1 SGHTA, CDR2 FQGNSA. V lost 2 bases, J lost 4 bases, and 8 bases lay in between. The CDR3 spells CASSLNPSTEAFF. CDR3 in DNA: TGTGCCAGCAGCTTAAACCCCAGCACTGAAGCTTTCTTT.

J is TRBJ1-2 and V is TRBV28; no firm D call. CDR3 size: 12 residues. Germline CDR1 and CDR2: MDHEN and SYDVKM. V lost 2 bases and J lost 5, with 6 bases in between. The CDR3, as DNA: TGTGCCAGCAGTTTAGATCTTTATGGCTACACCTTC. Protein sequence: CASSLDLYGYTF.

The chain carries TRBV3-1 (or the pseudogene TRBV3-2) and TRBJ1-5, with D hard to call. Trimming cost V 4 bases and J 3 bases, with 7 bases left between them. Germline V gene data show CDR1 as LGHDT and CDR2 as YNNKEL (reference sequence). The CDR3 runs 13 residues. CDR3 protein: CASSLRPNQPQHF. CDR3 coding DNA: TGTGCCAGCAGCCTAAGACCCAATCAGCCCCAGCATTTT.

In DNA form, the CDR3 reads TGTGCCAGCAGTTTATTCTCTAGCGGGAACACCGGGGAGCTGTTTTTT. As protein: CASSLFSSGNTGELFF. This chain joins TRBV28 and TRBJ2-2; the match to TRBD2 covers 7 bases. Germline lookup yields CDR1 MDHEN and CDR2 SYDVKM. This CDR3 is built from 16 residues. The V gene end was trimmed by 1 base and the J gene end by 1 base; junction bases not matched to a gene: 3.

The DNA of the CDR3 is TGTGCCAGCAGTGAAATAGAGCTGGGGTACGGTGAGCAGTTCTTC. Translating it yields CASSEIELGYGEQFF. This chain connects TRBV2 to TRBJ2-1; D is unclear. The V and J ends lost 2 bases and 9 bases respectively, with 17 bases between them. Germline V gene data show CDR1 as SNHLY and CDR2 as FYNNEI. The length of the CDR3 is 15 residues.

The chain couples TRBV5-8 to TRBJ2-7, with D hard to call. With 0 bases removed from V and 6 bases from J, the gap between germline ends came to 7 bases. This CDR3 has 12 residues. The V gene's germline CDR1 is SGHTS and CDR2 YDEGEE. The CDR3 nucleotides are TGTGCCAGCAGCTTGGCCCGTACCGAGCAGTACTTC. It yields the protein CASSLARTEQYF.

This sequence joins TRBV10-3 and TRBJ1-3, with 7 bases aligning to TRBD1. The CDR3 sequence is 15 residues long. V was clipped by 5 bases and J by 4 bases; unmatched bases: 8. CDR1 and CDR2 from the germline V gene are ENHRY and SYGVKD. The CDR3 DNA reads as TGTGCCATCAGTCCCGGGACAGCCGGGGGAAACACCATATATTTT. Its translation is CAISPGTAGGNTIYF.

This clone was found a few times. The genes are TRBV9 and TRBJ1-4, with D unresolved. Germline CDR1 reads SGDLS; CDR2 reads YYNGEE. V was trimmed by 6 bases and J by 6 bases, leaving 9 bases between them. This CDR3 comprises 12 residues. The CDR3 nucleotides are TGTGCCAGCAAAGGGTCGGATGAAAAACTGTTTTTT. Amino acids: CASKGSDEKLFF.

This clone showed up just a few times. This chain connects TRBV30 to TRBJ1-5; no reliable D call. There are 16 residues in the CDR3. Germline V gene data show CDR1 as GTSNPN and CDR2 as SVGIG (reference sequence). V was cut by 0 bases and J by 3 bases, with 15 bases left in between. The CDR3 bases are TGTGCCTGGAGTGTCCGGACCCTGGCGACCAATCAGCCCCAGCATTTT. Protein sequence: CAWSVRTLATNQPQHF.

The chain employs TRBV2 and TRBJ2-1; D possibly corresponds to TRBD1 (5 bases). Trimming shortened V by 1 base and J by 0 bases, and 10 bases separated the two germline ends. Germline CDR1 and CDR2: SNHLY and FYNNEI. This CDR3 is built from 16 residues. Written as DNA, the CDR3 is TGTGCCAGCAGTGAAGAGCGACAGCCCTCCTACAATGAGCAGTTCTTC. It codes for CASSEERQPSYNEQFF.

The V and J genes are TRBV5-1 and TRBJ2-7; D might be TRBD1 or TRBD2, each matching 6 bases. V was trimmed by 2 bases and J by 3 bases, leaving 15 bases between them. Germline CDR1 SGHRS, CDR2 YFSETQ. This CDR3 has 15 amino acids. CDR3 in DNA: TGCGCCAGCAGCTTAGGGGGGCAGTCGGACTACGAGCAGTACTTC. It codes for CASSLGGQSDYEQYF.

CDR3 sequence reads: CASRNWGGDQPQHF. In nucleotides, the CDR3 is TGTGCCAGTAGAAATTGGGGGGGCGACCAGCCCCAGCATTTT. The rearrangement uses TRBV19 and TRBJ1-5, with D possibly matching TRBD1 (6 bases). Trimming pared 6 bases from V and 7 bases from J, leaving 16 bases between. CDR1 is LNHDA and CDR2 is SQIVND in the germline V gene (reference sequence). The CDR3 contains 14 residues. The whole variable domain, remainder taken from reference TRBV19 and TRBJ1-5, is DGGITQSPKYLFRKEGQNVTLSCEQNLNHDAMYWYRQDPGQGLRLIYYSQIVNDFQKGDIAEGYSVSREKKESFPLTVTSAQKNPTAFYLCASRNWGGDQPQHFGDGTRLSIL.

The rearrangement uses TRBV29-1 and TRBJ1-1, with D hard to call. CDR3 length: 14 amino acids. CDR1 SQVTM and CDR2 ANQGSEA come from the germline V gene. V lost 4 bases and J lost 0, with 12 bases in between. Written as DNA, the CDR3 is TGCAGCGTTGCTTCAGCAACAATGAACACTGAAGCTTTCTTT. Its translation is CSVASATMNTEAFF.

This rearrangement joins TRBV7-9 to TRBJ2-7, with TRBD1 matching 10 bases. Germline trimming cut 4 bases from V and 4 bases from J; bases unmatched to any gene: 7. CDR1 is SEHNR and CDR2 is FQNEAQ in the germline V gene (reference sequence). CDR3 length equals 15 residues. In DNA, the CDR3 is TGTGCCAGCAGCTCGCCGACAGGGGGCAAGTACGAGCAGTACTTC. This sequence encodes CASSSPTGGKYEQYF.